The rows below give T cell receptor beta chains drawn from one sample of a study of OX40 agonist ivuxolimab in advanced cancers. Produced via immunoSEQ multiplex PCR; TCRdb's table is partial and in-frame only. The table has some 84,000 clones, roughly 89% seen once; the top ten hold under 0.25%. Material: CD4+ or CD8+ T cells sorted from blood, obtained in a trial of the OX40 agonist ivuxolimab. These receptors were obtained from an adult with an advanced solid tumor such as melanoma, head and neck, liver or kidney cancer. Each CDR3 is given with its conserved first and last residue. Each record gives: V gene, D gene, J gene, clone size, CDR3 DNA, CDR3 protein. A D gene is named only where the DNA matches it firmly. Part of the rows lack a size; the others show once, few, many or a class for expanded clones.

v_call: TRBV5-1; d_call: -; j_call: TRBJ2-7; clone_size: -; cdr3_nt: TGCGCCAGCAGCATCGAACGCCCCTACGAGCAGTACTTC; cdr3_aa: CASSIERPYEQYF
v_call: TRBV6-4; d_call: TRBD1; j_call: TRBJ2-5; clone_size: -; cdr3_nt: TGTGCCAGCAGCCCCGGGACAGGGAAAGAGACCCAGTACTTC; cdr3_aa: CASSPGTGKETQYF
v_call: TRBV7-3; d_call: TRBD1; j_call: TRBJ1-5; clone_size: -; cdr3_nt: TGTGCCAGCAGCCCCTCGGACAGGGGGAACCGCAATCAGCCCCAGCATTTT; cdr3_aa: CASSPSDRGNRNQPQHF
v_call: TRBV7-3; d_call: TRBD1; j_call: TRBJ1-6; clone_size: -; cdr3_nt: TGTGCCAGCAGCTTAGGTGGGGACAGGGGTTCACCCCTCCACTTT; cdr3_aa: CASSLGGDRGSPLHF
v_call: TRBV30; d_call: -; j_call: TRBJ1-3; clone_size: -; cdr3_nt: TGTGCCTGGGGCCTCCGGCTTGGAAACACCATATATTTT; cdr3_aa: CAWGLRLGNTIYF
v_call: TRBV9; d_call: -; j_call: TRBJ2-3; clone_size: -; cdr3_nt: TGTGCCAGCAGCCCCCCTGGGGGGCCGGAAGATACGCAGTATTTT; cdr3_aa: CASSPPGGPEDTQYF
v_call: TRBV5-1; d_call: -; j_call: TRBJ1-6; clone_size: -; cdr3_nt: TGCGCCAGCAGCTTGGTCGCCGGACTCACTTCACCCCTCCACTTT; cdr3_aa: CASSLVAGLTSPLHF
v_call: TRBV18; d_call: TRBD2; j_call: TRBJ2-1; clone_size: once; cdr3_nt: TGTGCCAGCTCTCGAGCTAGCGGACTTAACAATGAGCAGTTCTTC; cdr3_aa: CASSRASGLNNEQFF
v_call: TRBV6-5; d_call: -; j_call: TRBJ1-1; clone_size: -; cdr3_nt: TGTGCCAGCAGTTACTCGGGCCAGTTGAACACTGAAGCTTTCTTT; cdr3_aa: CASSYSGQLNTEAFF
v_call: TRBV6-1; d_call: -; j_call: TRBJ2-3; clone_size: -; cdr3_nt: TGTGCCAGCAGTGGGCAGGAATTGAGCGCAGATACGCAGTATTTT; cdr3_aa: CASSGQELSADTQYF
v_call: TRBV6-5; d_call: -; j_call: TRBJ2-5; clone_size: -; cdr3_nt: TGTGCCAGCGGTGTGGAGACCCAGTACTTC; cdr3_aa: CASGVETQYF
v_call: TRBV5-1; d_call: -; j_call: TRBJ1-1; clone_size: -; cdr3_nt: TGCGCCAGCAGCGGCGGCAAATTGAACACTGAAGCTTTCTTT; cdr3_aa: CASSGGKLNTEAFF
v_call: TRBV19; d_call: -; j_call: TRBJ2-7; clone_size: -; cdr3_nt: TGTGCCAGTAGTATAGAGGCTAGCTTATTCTACGAGCAGTACTTC; cdr3_aa: CASSIEASLFYEQYF
v_call: TRBV7-9; d_call: TRBD1; j_call: TRBJ1-2; clone_size: -; cdr3_nt: TGTGCCAGCAGCTTCCATGGGACAGGGGAGAGCGGCTACACCTTC; cdr3_aa: CASSFHGTGESGYTF
v_call: TRBV10-3; d_call: TRBD1; j_call: TRBJ1-4; clone_size: -; cdr3_nt: TGTGCCATCAGTGAGCAGGACAGGGGCCATGAAAAACTGTTTTTT; cdr3_aa: CAISEQDRGHEKLFF
v_call: TRBV19; d_call: -; j_call: TRBJ2-2; clone_size: -; cdr3_nt: TGTGCCAGTAGTACGGTTCGGAACACCGGGGAGCTGTTTTTT; cdr3_aa: CASSTVRNTGELFF
v_call: TRBV7-9; d_call: -; j_call: TRBJ1-1; clone_size: -; cdr3_nt: TGTGCCAGCAGCTCGGGGGGAACACACACTGAAGCTTTCTTT; cdr3_aa: CASSSGGTHTEAFF
v_call: TRBV29-1; d_call: TRBD2; j_call: TRBJ2-1; clone_size: -; cdr3_nt: TGCAGCGTCCGGCAGTGGGGACTAGCGGAAACCAATGAGCAGTTCTTC; cdr3_aa: CSVRQWGLAETNEQFF
v_call: TRBV5-4; d_call: -; j_call: TRBJ2-2; clone_size: -; cdr3_nt: TGTGCCAGCAGCCCCCCCCATTCGCGGGGAGACACCGGGGAGCTGTTTTTT; cdr3_aa: CASSPPHSRGDTGELFF
v_call: TRBV27; d_call: -; j_call: TRBJ2-5; clone_size: -; cdr3_nt: TGTGCCAGCAGCCCAGGAGTTGAGACCCAGTACTTC; cdr3_aa: CASSPGVETQYF
v_call: TRBV21-1; d_call: -; j_call: TRBJ2-5; clone_size: once; cdr3_nt: TGTGCCAGTAAGGGGAAGCAGCAAGAGACCCAGTACTTC; cdr3_aa: CASKGKQQETQYF
v_call: TRBV9; d_call: -; j_call: TRBJ2-1; clone_size: -; cdr3_nt: TGTGCCAGCAGCGTAGGACCGGACCCGAGCTCCTACAATGAGCAGTTCTTC; cdr3_aa: CASSVGPDPSSYNEQFF
v_call: TRBV4-1; d_call: TRBD1; j_call: TRBJ1-2; clone_size: -; cdr3_nt: TGCGCCAGCAGCCAAGAGTCCGACAGGGCCTGGCCCTATGGCTACACCTTC; cdr3_aa: CASSQESDRAWPYGYTF
v_call: TRBV11-3; d_call: -; j_call: TRBJ2-3; clone_size: -; cdr3_nt: TGTGCCAGCAGCTTAGAAGGGGGACAGCAGTATTTT; cdr3_aa: CASSLEGGQQYF
v_call: TRBV4-1; d_call: TRBD2; j_call: TRBJ2-5; clone_size: -; cdr3_nt: TGCGCCAGCAGCCTCGGACTAGCGGGAGGGGGAGAAGAGACCCAGTACTTC; cdr3_aa: CASSLGLAGGGEETQYF
v_call: TRBV19; d_call: -; j_call: TRBJ2-1; clone_size: -; cdr3_nt: TGTGCCAGTAGTGGGGTTAGGAGCTCCTACAATGAGCAGTTCTTC; cdr3_aa: CASSGVRSSYNEQFF
v_call: TRBV25-1; d_call: TRBD1; j_call: TRBJ2-4; clone_size: -; cdr3_nt: TGTGCCAGCACCCGAGATCCAGCAGGGGGCACCAAAAACATTCAGTACTTC; cdr3_aa: CASTRDPAGGTKNIQYF
v_call: TRBV4-1; d_call: -; j_call: TRBJ1-6; clone_size: few; cdr3_nt: TGCGCCAGCAGCTTACAGGGCGTTGGGAATTCACCCCTCCACTTT; cdr3_aa: CASSLQGVGNSPLHF
v_call: TRBV28; d_call: -; j_call: TRBJ1-1; clone_size: -; cdr3_nt: TGTGCCAGCAGTCCGACCAGGGGCCAGAACACTGAAGCTTTCTTT; cdr3_aa: CASSPTRGQNTEAFF
v_call: TRBV19; d_call: -; j_call: TRBJ1-4; clone_size: -; cdr3_nt: TGTGCCAGTAGTCCCCGGGACATATATGAAAAACTGTTTTTT; cdr3_aa: CASSPRDIYEKLFF
v_call: TRBV25-1; d_call: TRBD1; j_call: TRBJ1-1; clone_size: -; cdr3_nt: TGTGCCAGCACCGAGCAGGTCACAGGGGGGAACACTGAAGCTTTCTTT; cdr3_aa: CASTEQVTGGNTEAFF
v_call: TRBV4-2; d_call: TRBD1; j_call: TRBJ1-1; clone_size: -; cdr3_nt: TGTGCCAGCAGCCAAGAGGTCAGCTACAGGGGCACTGAAGCTTTCTTT; cdr3_aa: CASSQEVSYRGTEAFF
v_call: TRBV14; d_call: -; j_call: TRBJ1-1; clone_size: -; cdr3_nt: TGTGCCAGCAGCCAAATGGGGACTGAAGCTTTCTTT; cdr3_aa: CASSQMGTEAFF
v_call: TRBV19; d_call: -; j_call: TRBJ2-5; clone_size: once; cdr3_nt: TGTGCCAGTAGTAAGGACTATGATCAAGAGACCCAGTACTTC; cdr3_aa: CASSKDYDQETQYF
v_call: TRBV27; d_call: -; j_call: TRBJ1-5; clone_size: once; cdr3_nt: TGTGCCAGCAGTCCCTACCGCAATCAGCCCCAGCATTTT; cdr3_aa: CASSPYRNQPQHF
v_call: TRBV11-2; d_call: TRBD1; j_call: TRBJ1-1; clone_size: -; cdr3_nt: TGTGCCAGCAGCCCAGGGGGGTCCGTGAACACTGAAGCTTTCTTT; cdr3_aa: CASSPGGSVNTEAFF
v_call: TRBV5-4; d_call: -; j_call: TRBJ2-3; clone_size: -; cdr3_nt: TGTGCCAGCAGCTTGGGGCGGCAGGGTTCGACGCAGTATTTT; cdr3_aa: CASSLGRQGSTQYF
v_call: TRBV5-5; d_call: -; j_call: TRBJ1-5; clone_size: -; cdr3_nt: TGTGCCAGCAGCTTATTCCAGGGGAGCAATCAGCCCCAGCATTTT; cdr3_aa: CASSLFQGSNQPQHF
v_call: TRBV7-9; d_call: TRBD1; j_call: TRBJ1-5; clone_size: -; cdr3_nt: TGTGCCAGCAGCCCGCAATCACAGGGGTCCCAGCCCCAGCATTTT; cdr3_aa: CASSPQSQGSQPQHF
v_call: TRBV29-1; d_call: TRBD1; j_call: TRBJ2-3; clone_size: few; cdr3_nt: TGCAGCGTCGCGACAGGGGGGGGCACAGATACGCAGTATTTT; cdr3_aa: CSVATGGGTDTQYF